This T cell receptor beta chain is drawn from a study of control samples from healthy donors and cancer patients (dated by TCRdb to 2018 to 2020). The library was obtained by the immunoSEQ multiplex PCR assay. As stored in TCRdb, this immuneACCESS dataset retains in-frame rearrangements with V and J assigned. A fraction of the clones does not appear; measured against another copy, unresolved V genes explain less than half of the discrepancy, and the remainder lacks a known reason. The sample profile shows 80,000 or so clones; 91% of them were found once. Together, the top ten hold approximately 15% of the sample. Trimming accounts for 5 bases at V and 0 bases at J, while the number of junction bases matched to no gene is 10. Taken from the germline V gene, the CDR1 and CDR2 loops are SGHVS and FQNEAQ. Its CDR3 holds 17 amino acids, cysteine through phenylalanine. Here the CDR3 DNA is all that survives: 51 bases in frame from base 1.

As regards this clone: Its recognized antigen is unknown. No much larger clone is present one base from it, and per-base qualities are unavailable.

Sequencing was carried out using blood. This TCR was recovered from a man aged 45-65 years in good health. The chain is encoded by TRBV7-8 joined to TRBJ1-2, with TRBD1 identical over 9 junction bases. This receptor carries the CDR3 CASSGEDGDRANYGYTF. The DNA sequence reads TGTGCCAGCAGCGGGGAGGACGGGGACAGGGCTAACTATGGCTACACCTTC.